This T cell receptor beta chain was sequenced during a study of CD8 T cells in ankylosing spondylitis. Study-wide results and caveats: A TCR beta motif made of fewer than 10 highly homologous variants seemed typical of ankylosing spondylitis blood. CD8+ disease-linked clones were present at relatively low frequencies in blood. There was reportedly significant enrichment of clones that were disease-linked in matched ankylosing spondylitis synovial fluid.

Note on this clonotype: What it binds is unknown.

Via MiXCR, TCRdb re-called the 5' RACE reads, giving one row per CDR3 protein. This table has 150,000 or so distinct CDR3 sequences, 25% to 35% appearing once. This CDR3 comprises 13 residues. With 5 bases clipped from V and 4 bases from J, the junction kept 2 bases outside the gene matches. Per germline, CDR1 KGHSH and CDR2 LQKENI. This TCR was sampled from a male donor with ankylosing spondylitis. The sample consisted of synovial fluid, either unsorted or a sorted T cell fraction (not recorded which). The rearrangement links TRBV18 to TRBJ1-1; 9 nucleotides align to TRBD1. CDR3 in amino acids: CASSSGQGTEAFF. CDR3 in DNA: TGTGCCAGCTCATCGGGACAGGGCACTGAAGCTTTCTTT.